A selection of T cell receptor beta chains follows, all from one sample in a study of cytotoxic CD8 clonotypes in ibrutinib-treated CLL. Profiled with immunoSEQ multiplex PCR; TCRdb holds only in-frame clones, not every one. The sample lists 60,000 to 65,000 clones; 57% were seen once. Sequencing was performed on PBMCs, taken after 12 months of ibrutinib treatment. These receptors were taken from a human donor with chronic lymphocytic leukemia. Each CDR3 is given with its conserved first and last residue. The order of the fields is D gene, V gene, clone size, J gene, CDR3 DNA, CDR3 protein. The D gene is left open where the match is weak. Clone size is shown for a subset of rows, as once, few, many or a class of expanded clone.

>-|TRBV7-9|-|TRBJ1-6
TGTGCCAGCAGCTTAGGTGATAATTCACCCCTCCACTTT
CASSLGDNSPLHF
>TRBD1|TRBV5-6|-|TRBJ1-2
TGTGCCAGCAGCTTGGGCGGGACAGGGACCTATGGCTACACCTTC
CASSLGGTGTYGYTF
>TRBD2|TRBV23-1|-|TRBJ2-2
TGCGCCAGCAGGTGGACTCCGGGACTAGCTCCGGGGGAGCTGTTTTTT
CASRWTPGLAPGELFF
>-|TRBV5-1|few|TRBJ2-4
TGCGCCAGCAGCTTGGCTGGGACCATTCAGTACTTC
CASSLAGTIQYF
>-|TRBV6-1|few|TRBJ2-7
TGTGCCAGCAGTGAACTTCCCCCGGGAGTAACCTACGAGCAGTACTTC
CASSELPPGVTYEQYF
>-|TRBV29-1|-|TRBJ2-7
TGCAGCGTTGCAACAGGCAGGGGCTACGAGCAGTACTTC
CSVATGRGYEQYF
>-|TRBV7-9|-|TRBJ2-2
TGTGCCGGGGGGACCGAAAACACCGGGGAGCTGTTTTTT
CAGGTENTGELFF
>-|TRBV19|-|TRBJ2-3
TGTGCCAGTAGTATATCTCGACAGTCTCCTAGCACAGATACGCAGTATTTT
CASSISRQSPSTDTQYF
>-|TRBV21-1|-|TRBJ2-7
TGTGCCAGCAGCCTCGGCGGGTGGTCCTACGAGCAGTACTTC
CASSLGGWSYEQYF
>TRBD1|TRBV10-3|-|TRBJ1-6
TGTGCCATCAGTGACAAACGGACAGGGGGCGCGAGTTCACCCCTCCACTTT
CAISDKRTGGASSPLHF
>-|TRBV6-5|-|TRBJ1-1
TGTGCCAGCAGTGAAGGAGGAAACACTGAAGCTTTCTTT
CASSEGGNTEAFF
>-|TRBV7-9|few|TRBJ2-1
TGTGCCAGCAGCTTAAACCTTCAAAACTATGAGCAGTTCTTC
CASSLNLQNYEQFF
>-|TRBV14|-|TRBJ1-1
TGTGCCAGCAGCCAGCAGGGGTTCTTTTTGAACACTGAAGCTTTCTTT
CASSQQGFFLNTEAFF
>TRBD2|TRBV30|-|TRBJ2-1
TGTGCCTGGAGTGTACGACGGACTAGCGGGATTAATGAGCAGTTCTTC
CAWSVRRTSGINEQFF
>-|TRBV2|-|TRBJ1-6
TGTGCCAGCATTTTAGAAGGGTCGGGTTCACCCCTCCACTTT
CASILEGSGSPLHF
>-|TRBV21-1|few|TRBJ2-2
TGTGCCAGCAGTCTAGCGGCCCTCCTATTGTACACCGGGGAGCTGTTTTTT
CASSLAALLLYTGELFF
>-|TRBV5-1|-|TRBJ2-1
TGCGCCAGCAGCTTGGGAAATGAGCAGTTCTTC
CASSLGNEQFF
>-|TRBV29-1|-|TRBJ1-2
TGCAGCTCCGTGGGGGCTAACTATGGCTACACCTTC
CSSVGANYGYTF
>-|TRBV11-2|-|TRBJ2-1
TGTGCCAGCAGCTTCATCACTCGTAGTGAGCAGTTCTTC
CASSFITRSEQFF
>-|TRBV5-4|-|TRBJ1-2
TGTGCTTTTCAACGCGAGGGGCTTAACTATGGCTACACCTTC
CAFQREGLNYGYTF
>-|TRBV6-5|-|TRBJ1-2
TGTGCCAGCAGTTACGGTCAGAAAGGGAACTATGGCTACACCTTC
CASSYGQKGNYGYTF
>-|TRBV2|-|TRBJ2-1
TGTGCCAGCAATAGCTACGGGAACAATGAGCAGTTCTTC
CASNSYGNNEQFF
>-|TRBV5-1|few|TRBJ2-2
TGCGCCAGCAGCTTGGGAGGCGTACGGGGCACCGGGGAGCTGTTTTTT
CASSLGGVRGTGELFF
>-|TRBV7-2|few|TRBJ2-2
TGTGCCAGCAGCTTCCTCCCCTGGAACACCGGGGAGCTGTTTTTT
CASSFLPWNTGELFF
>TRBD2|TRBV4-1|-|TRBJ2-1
TGCGCCAGCAGCCGTAGACTAGCGGGGGACCTAGGTGAGCAGTTCTTC
CASSRRLAGDLGEQFF
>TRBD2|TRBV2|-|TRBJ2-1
TGTGCCAGCCTGCCGACTAGCGGGGGGGCCGGGAATGAGCAGTTCTTC
CASLPTSGGAGNEQFF
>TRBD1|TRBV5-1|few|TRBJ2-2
TGCGCCAGCAGCGGCGAACGACAGGGGGTTCCCGGGGAGCTGTTTTTT
CASSGERQGVPGELFF
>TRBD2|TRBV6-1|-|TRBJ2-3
TGTGCCAGCAGTGAAGCGCACGGGAGGGCGACACGGGTAGGAACGCAGTATTTT
CASSEAHGRATRVGTQYF
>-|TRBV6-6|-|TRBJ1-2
TGTGCCAGCAGTTACTACTTCGGGAATGGCTACACCTTC
CASSYYFGNGYTF
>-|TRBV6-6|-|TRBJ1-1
TGTGCCAGCAGTTACCTTAGGATGAACACTGAAGCTTTCTTT
CASSYLRMNTEAFF
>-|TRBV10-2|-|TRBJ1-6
TGCGCCAGCAGTGTCGGGTTAGATTCACCCCTCCACTTT
CASSVGLDSPLHF
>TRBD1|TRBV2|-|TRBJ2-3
TGTGCCAGCAGTGTGGACAGGGGGCAAAATACGCAGTATTTT
CASSVDRGQNTQYF
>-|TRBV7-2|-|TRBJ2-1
TGTGCCAGCAGCTTTGGTGGCAGAGGGTCCTTCCCCTACAATGAGCAGTTCTTC
CASSFGGRGSFPYNEQFF
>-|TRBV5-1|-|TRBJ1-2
TGCGCCAGCAGCTCCGGGACGGAATACTATGGCTACACCTTC
CASSSGTEYYGYTF
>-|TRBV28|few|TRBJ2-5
TGTGCCAGCAGTTTAATCGGTAATGGGGAGACCCAGTACTTC
CASSLIGNGETQYF
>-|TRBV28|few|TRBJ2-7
TGTGCCGGCCGGGACTCGAGCTCCTACGAGCAGTACTTC
CAGRDSSSYEQYF
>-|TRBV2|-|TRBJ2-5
TGTGCCACCACCGTTTCCCGTGGGCAAGAGACCCAGTACTTC
CATTVSRGQETQYF
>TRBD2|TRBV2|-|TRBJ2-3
TGTGCCAGCAGTCCACTAGCGGGGGCTAAAGATACGCAGTATTTT
CASSPLAGAKDTQYF
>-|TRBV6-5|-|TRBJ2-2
TGTGCCAGCAGCAACAGGGAGGGCGGGGAGCTGTTTTTT
CASSNREGGELFF
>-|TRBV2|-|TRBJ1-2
TGTGCCAGCCAGATAGCTAACTATGGCTACACCTTC
CASQIANYGYTF
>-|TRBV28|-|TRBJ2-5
TGTGCCAGCGCCGACCTGGTGCCGGAGACCCAGTACTTC
CASADLVPETQYF
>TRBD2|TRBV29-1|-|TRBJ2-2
TGCAGCGTTGCCCCCGGGACTAGTCCGCAATTGAACACCGGGGAGCTGTTTTTT
CSVAPGTSPQLNTGELFF